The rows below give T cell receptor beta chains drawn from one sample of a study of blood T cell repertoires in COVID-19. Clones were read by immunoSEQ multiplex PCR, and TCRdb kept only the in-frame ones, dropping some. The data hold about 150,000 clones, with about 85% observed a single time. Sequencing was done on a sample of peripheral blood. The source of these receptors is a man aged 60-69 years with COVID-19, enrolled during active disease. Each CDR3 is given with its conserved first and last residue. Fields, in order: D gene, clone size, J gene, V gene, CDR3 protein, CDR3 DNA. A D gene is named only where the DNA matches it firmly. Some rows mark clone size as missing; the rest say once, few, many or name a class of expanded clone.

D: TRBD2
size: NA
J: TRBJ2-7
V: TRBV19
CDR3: CASSPTAGGNYEQYF
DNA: TGTGCCAGTAGTCCTACAGCGGGGGGAAACTACGAGCAGTACTTC

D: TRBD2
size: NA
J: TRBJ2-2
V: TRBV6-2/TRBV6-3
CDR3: CASIPPGLADTGELFF
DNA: TGTGCCAGCATCCCTCCGGGACTAGCGGACACCGGGGAGCTGTTTTTT

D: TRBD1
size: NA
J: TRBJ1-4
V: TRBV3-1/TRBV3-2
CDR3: CASSQGGTGGEKLFF
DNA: TGTGCCAGCAGCCAAGGTGGGACAGGGGGTGAAAAACTGTTTTTT

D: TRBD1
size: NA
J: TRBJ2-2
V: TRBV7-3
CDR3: CASSPTGMVTGELFF
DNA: TGTGCCAGCAGCCCGACAGGGATGGTGACCGGGGAGCTGTTTTTT

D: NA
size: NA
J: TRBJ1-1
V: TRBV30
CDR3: CAWALPTGMNTEAFF
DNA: TGTGCCTGGGCACTCCCCACAGGGATGAACACTGAAGCTTTCTTT

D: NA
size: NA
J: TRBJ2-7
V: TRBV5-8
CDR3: CASSLASALPPYEQYF
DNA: TGTGCCAGCAGCTTGGCCAGCGCATTACCCCCTTACGAGCAGTACTTC

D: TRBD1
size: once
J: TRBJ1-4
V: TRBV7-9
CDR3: CASSPPGQGDGKLFF
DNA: TGTGCCAGCAGCCCGCCGGGACAGGGGGACGGAAAACTGTTTTTT

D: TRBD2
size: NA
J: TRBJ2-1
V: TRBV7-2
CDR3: CASSRSGRSDNEQFF
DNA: TGTGCCAGCAGCCGGAGCGGGAGATCAGACAATGAGCAGTTCTTC

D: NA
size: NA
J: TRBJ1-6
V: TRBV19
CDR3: CASRADNSPLHF
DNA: TGTGCCAGTAGGGCGGACAACTCACCCCTCCACTTT

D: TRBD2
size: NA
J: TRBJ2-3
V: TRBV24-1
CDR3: CATSDLSGLADTDTQYF
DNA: TGTGCCACCAGTGATTTATCAGGACTAGCGGACACAGATACGCAGTATTTT

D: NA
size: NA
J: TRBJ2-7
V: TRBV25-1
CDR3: CASSVDVGHPREQYF
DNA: TGTGCCAGCTCCGTGGATGTGGGCCACCCTCGAGAGCAGTACTTC

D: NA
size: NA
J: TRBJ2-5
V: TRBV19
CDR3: CASSTSTELETQYF
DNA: TGTGCCAGTAGTACTTCGACAGAGCTAGAGACCCAGTACTTC

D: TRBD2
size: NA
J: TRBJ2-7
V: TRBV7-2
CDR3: CASRTSGSSYEQYF
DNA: TGTGCCAGCCGTACTAGCGGGAGCTCCTACGAGCAGTACTTC

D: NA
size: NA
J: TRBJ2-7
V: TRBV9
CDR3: CASSVGHGMGYEQYF
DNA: TGTGCCAGCAGCGTAGGTCACGGGATGGGCTACGAGCAGTACTTC

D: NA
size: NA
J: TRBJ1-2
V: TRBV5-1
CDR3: CASSPGQSGVGYTF
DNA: TGCGCCAGCAGCCCCGGACAATCGGGCGTCGGCTACACCTTC

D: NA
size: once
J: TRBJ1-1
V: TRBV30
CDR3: CAWSVGATAKAFF
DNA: TGTGCCTGGAGTGTAGGAGCGACAGCGAAAGCTTTCTTT

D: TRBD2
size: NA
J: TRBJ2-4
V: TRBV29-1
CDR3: CSVALAGTAKNIQYF
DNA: TGCAGCGTTGCACTAGCGGGAACAGCCAAAAACATTCAGTACTTC

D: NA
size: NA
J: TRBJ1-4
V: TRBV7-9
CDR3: CASSPEGVGGEKLFF
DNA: TGTGCCAGCAGCCCCGAGGGCGTTGGAGGTGAAAAACTGTTTTTT

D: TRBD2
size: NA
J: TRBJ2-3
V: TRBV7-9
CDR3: CASTPLGTSGSTDTQYF
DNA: TGTGCCAGCACCCCCCTGGGGACTAGCGGGAGCACAGATACGCAGTATTTT

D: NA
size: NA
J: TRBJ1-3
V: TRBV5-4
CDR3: CASSLEGARSGNTIYF
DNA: TGTGCCAGCAGCTTGGAAGGGGCTAGGTCTGGAAACACCATATATTTT

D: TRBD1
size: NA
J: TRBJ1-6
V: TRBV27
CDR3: CASSSGTANSPLHF
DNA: TGTGCCAGCAGCTCCGGGACAGCCAATTCACCCCTCCACTTT

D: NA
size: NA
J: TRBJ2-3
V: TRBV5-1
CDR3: CASSLVGLQQETQYF
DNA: TGCGCCAGCAGCTTGGTTGGGCTCCAACAAGAAACGCAGTATTTT

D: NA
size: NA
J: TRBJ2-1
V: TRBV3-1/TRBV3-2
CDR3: CASSQVGWAGANNEQFF
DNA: TGTGCCAGCAGCCAAGTCGGATGGGCGGGGGCTAATAATGAGCAGTTCTTC

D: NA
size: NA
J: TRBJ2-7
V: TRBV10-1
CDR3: CASSPGSVTYEQYF
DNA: TGCGCCAGCAGTCCCGGGTCCGTTACCTACGAGCAGTACTTC

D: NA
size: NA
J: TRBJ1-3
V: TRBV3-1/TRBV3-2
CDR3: CASSPGHFETIYF
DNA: TGTGCCAGCAGCCCGGGACATTTCGAAACCATATATTTT

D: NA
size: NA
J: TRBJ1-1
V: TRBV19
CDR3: CASSIYVEPSGTEAFF
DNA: TGTGCCAGTAGTATTTATGTCGAGCCCTCGGGCACTGAAGCTTTCTTT

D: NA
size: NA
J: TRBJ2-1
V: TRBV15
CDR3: CATSRGRGQDNEQFF
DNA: TGTGCCACCAGCAGAGGGCGCGGCCAAGACAATGAGCAGTTCTTC

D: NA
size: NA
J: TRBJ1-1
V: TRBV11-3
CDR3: CASSFVRGVGTEAFF
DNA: TGTGCCAGCAGCTTCGTCCGGGGGGTGGGTACTGAAGCTTTCTTT

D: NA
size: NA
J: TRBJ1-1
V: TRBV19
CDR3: CASSRGVGWDTEAFF
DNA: TGTGCCAGCAGTAGGGGGGTAGGTTGGGACACTGAAGCTTTCTTT

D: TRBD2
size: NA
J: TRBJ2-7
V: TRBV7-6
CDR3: CASSRGRMSSYEQYF
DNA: TGTGCCAGCAGCCGCGGGAGAATGAGCTCCTACGAGCAGTACTTC

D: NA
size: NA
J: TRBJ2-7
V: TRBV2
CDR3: CASSEASARHAYEQYF
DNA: TGTGCCAGCAGTGAAGCGTCGGCCAGACATGCCTACGAGCAGTACTTC

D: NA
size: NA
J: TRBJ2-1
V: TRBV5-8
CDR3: CASCPYRERNEQFF
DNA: TGTGCCAGCTGCCCATACCGGGAGCGAAATGAGCAGTTCTTC

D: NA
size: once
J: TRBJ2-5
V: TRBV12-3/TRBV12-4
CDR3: CASSIRGLETQYF
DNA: TGTGCCAGCAGTATACGAGGGCTAGAGACCCAGTACTTC

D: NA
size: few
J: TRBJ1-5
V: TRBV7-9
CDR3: CASSEQGSQPQHF
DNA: TGTGCCAGCAGCGAACAGGGATCTCAGCCCCAGCATTTT

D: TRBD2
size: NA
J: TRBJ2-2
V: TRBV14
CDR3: CASSLAGGLNTGELFF
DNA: TGTGCCAGCAGCCTAGCGGGGGGACTGAACACCGGGGAGCTGTTTTTT

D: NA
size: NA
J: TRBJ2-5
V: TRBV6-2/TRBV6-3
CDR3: CASSYPPLSEETQYF
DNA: TGTGCCAGCAGTTACCCCCCCCTAAGTGAAGAGACCCAGTACTTC

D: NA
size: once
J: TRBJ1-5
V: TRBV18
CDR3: CASSPSKSDSNQPQHF
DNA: TGTGCCAGCTCACCATCCAAAAGCGATAGCAATCAGCCCCAGCATTTT

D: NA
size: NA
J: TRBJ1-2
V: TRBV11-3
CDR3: CASSSTAYGHTF
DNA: TGTGCCAGCAGCTCGACAGCCTATGGCCACACCTTC

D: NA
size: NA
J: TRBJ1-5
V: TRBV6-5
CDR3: CASTGGEGQPQHF
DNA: TGTGCCAGCACCGGGGGAGAAGGACAGCCCCAGCATTTT

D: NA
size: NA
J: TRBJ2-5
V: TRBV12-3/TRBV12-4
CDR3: CASNDLYQETQYF
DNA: TGTGCCAGCAACGACTTGTACCAAGAGACCCAGTACTTC

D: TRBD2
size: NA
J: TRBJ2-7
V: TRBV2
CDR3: CASSPSGGTLQYF
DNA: TGTGCCAGCAGCCCTAGCGGGGGGACTTTGCAGTACTTC

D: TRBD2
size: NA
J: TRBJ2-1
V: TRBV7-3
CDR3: CASSLSGGAYNEQFF
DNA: TGTGCCAGCAGCTTATCCGGGGGGGCCTACAATGAGCAGTTCTTC

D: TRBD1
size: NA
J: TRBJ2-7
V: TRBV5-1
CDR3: CASSTETGGEQYF
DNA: TGCGCCAGCAGCACCGAGACAGGGGGCGAGCAGTACTTC

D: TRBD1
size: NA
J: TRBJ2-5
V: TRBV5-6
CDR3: CASSLGQGEGEETQYF
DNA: TGTGCCAGCAGCTTGGGACAGGGGGAGGGAGAAGAGACCCAGTACTTC

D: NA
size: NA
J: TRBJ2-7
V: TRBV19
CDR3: CASKDTFSSYEQYF
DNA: TGTGCCAGCAAGGACACATTCAGCTCCTACGAGCAGTACTTC

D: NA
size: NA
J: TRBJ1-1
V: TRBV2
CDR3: CASTGGEAFF
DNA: TGTGCCAGCACGGGGGGCGAAGCTTTCTTT

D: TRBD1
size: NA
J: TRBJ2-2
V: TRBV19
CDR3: CASSMGDRAHGELFF
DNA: TGTGCCAGTAGTATGGGGGACAGAGCTCACGGGGAGCTGTTTTTT

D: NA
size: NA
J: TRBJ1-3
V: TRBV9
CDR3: CASSPLRGSSGNTIYF
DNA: TGTGCCAGCAGCCCACTCCGGGGTAGCTCTGGAAACACCATATATTTT

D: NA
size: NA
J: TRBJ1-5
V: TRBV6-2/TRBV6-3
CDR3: CASSYPQVGINQPQHF
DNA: TGTGCCAGCAGTTACCCACAGGTCGGTATCAATCAGCCCCAGCATTTT